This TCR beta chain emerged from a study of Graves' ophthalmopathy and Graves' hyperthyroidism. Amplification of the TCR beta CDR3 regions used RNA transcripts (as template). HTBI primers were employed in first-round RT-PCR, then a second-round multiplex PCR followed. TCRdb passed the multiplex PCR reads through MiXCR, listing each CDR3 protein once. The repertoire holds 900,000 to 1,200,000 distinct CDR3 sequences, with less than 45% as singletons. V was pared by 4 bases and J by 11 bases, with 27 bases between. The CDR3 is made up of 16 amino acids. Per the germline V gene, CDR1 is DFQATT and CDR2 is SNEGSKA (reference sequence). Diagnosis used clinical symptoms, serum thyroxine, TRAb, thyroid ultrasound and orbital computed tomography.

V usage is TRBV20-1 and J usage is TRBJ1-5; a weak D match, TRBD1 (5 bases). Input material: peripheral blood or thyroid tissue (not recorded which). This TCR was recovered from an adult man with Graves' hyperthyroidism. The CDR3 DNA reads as TGCAGTGCTACCGCTCCGGGACTAGCGGGAGGGGAGACCCAGCATTTT. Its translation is CSATAPGLAGGETQHF.